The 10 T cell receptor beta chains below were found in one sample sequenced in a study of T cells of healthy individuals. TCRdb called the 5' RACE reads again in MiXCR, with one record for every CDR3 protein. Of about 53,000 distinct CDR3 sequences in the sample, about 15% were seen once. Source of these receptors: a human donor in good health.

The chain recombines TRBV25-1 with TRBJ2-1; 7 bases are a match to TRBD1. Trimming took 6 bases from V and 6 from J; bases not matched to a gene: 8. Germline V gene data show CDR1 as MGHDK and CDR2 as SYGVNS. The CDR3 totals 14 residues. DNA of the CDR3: TGTGCCAGCAGCTACCCCGGGACAGTCAATGAGCAGTTCTTC. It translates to CASSYPGTVNEQFF.

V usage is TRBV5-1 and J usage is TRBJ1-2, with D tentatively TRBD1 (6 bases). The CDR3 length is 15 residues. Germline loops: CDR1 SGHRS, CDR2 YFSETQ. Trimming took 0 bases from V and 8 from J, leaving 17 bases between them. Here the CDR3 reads CASSLDGGLSGGYTF. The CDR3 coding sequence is TGCGCCAGCAGCTTGGATGGGGGGCTATCCGGCGGCTACACCTTC.

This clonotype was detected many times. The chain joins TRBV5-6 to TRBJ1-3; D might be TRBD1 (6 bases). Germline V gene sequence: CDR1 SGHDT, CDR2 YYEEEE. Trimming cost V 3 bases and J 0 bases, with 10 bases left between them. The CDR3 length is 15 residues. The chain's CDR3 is CASSWDMSSGNTIYF. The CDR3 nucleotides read TGTGCCAGCAGCTGGGACATGAGCTCTGGAAACACCATATATTTT.

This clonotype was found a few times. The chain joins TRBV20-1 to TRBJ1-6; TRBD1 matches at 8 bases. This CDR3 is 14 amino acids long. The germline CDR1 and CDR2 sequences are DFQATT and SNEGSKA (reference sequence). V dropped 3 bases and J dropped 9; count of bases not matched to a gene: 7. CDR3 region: CSARARQGSSPLHF. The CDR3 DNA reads TGCAGTGCTAGGGCACGACAGGGGAGTTCACCCCTCCACTTT.

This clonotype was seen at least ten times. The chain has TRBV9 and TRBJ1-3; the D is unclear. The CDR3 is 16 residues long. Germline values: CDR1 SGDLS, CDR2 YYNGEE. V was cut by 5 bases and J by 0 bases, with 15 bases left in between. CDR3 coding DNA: TGTGCCAGCAGTGGGGTCGGACTTGGCTCTGGAAACACCATATATTTT. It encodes CASSGVGLGSGNTIYF.

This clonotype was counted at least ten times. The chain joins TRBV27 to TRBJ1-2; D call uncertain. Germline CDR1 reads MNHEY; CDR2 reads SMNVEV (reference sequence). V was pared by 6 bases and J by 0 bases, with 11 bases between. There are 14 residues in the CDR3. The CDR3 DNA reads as TGTGCCAGCAGGTCGGGCAGTACTAACTATGGCTACACCTTC. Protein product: CASRSGSTNYGYTF.

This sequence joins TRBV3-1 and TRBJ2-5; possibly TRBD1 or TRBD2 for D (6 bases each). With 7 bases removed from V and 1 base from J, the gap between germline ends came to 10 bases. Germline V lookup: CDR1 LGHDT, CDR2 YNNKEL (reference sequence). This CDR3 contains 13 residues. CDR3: CASNRGPQETQYF. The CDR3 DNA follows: TGTGCCAGCAATCGGGGGCCCCAAGAGACCCAGTACTTC.

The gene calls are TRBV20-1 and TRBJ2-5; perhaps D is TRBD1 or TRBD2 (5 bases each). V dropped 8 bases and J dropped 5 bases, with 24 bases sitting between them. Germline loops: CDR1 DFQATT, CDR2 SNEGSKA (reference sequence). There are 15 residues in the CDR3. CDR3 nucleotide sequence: TGCAGTACCCCCCGGGACCCCTCAGTTAGGGAGACCCAGTACTTC. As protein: CSTPRDPSVRETQYF.

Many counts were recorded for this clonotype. For the CDR3, the DNA is TGTGCCAGCAGTGAAGCGCTGAGACAGACCCAGTACTTC. Its protein product is CASSEALRQTQYF. This chain links TRBV2 with TRBJ2-5; D gene unclear. The CDR3 is 13 residues long. The germline CDR1 and CDR2 sequences are SNHLY and FYNNEI. V gave up 0 bases and J gave up 6 bases, with 8 bases separating them. The variable domain in full, with the rest retrieved from reference TRBV2 and TRBJ2-5, is EPEVTQTPSHQVTQMGQEVILRCVPISNHLYFYWYRQILGQKVEFLVSFYNNEISEKSEIFDDQFSVERPDGSNFTLKIRSTKLEDSAMYFCASSEALRQTQYFGPGTRLLVL.

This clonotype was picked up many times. CDR3 residues: CSARSPQVSYEQYF. The CDR3 DNA sequence: TGCAGTGCTAGAAGTCCACAGGTCTCCTACGAGCAGTACTTC. This chain uses TRBV20-1 with TRBJ2-7, with D maybe TRBD1 (5 bases). Germline CDR1 is DFQATT and CDR2 is SNEGSKA (reference sequence). CDR3 length: 14 amino acids. V lost 2 bases, J lost 0 bases, and 11 bases lay in between.